What follows are 11 T cell receptor beta chains derived from one specimen sequenced in a study of shared clonotypes between healthy human individuals. The protocol was immunoSEQ multiplex PCR, while the TCRdb copy is restricted to in-frame clones and leaves out a portion. The sample contains some 500,000 clones, around three quarters of which appear only once. Source material: PBMCs. These receptors came from a woman aged 40 to 55 in good health. Some clones in this sample may be carry-over from other donors' samples.

V is TRBV6-1 and J is TRBJ1-5; D unresolved. V lost 5 bases and J lost 9, with 14 bases in between. Germline loops: CDR1 MNHNS, CDR2 SASEGT. This CDR3 has 13 residues. The CDR3 nucleotides read TGTGCCAGCAGTCCCCGGGCCGAAAGGCCCCAGCATTTT. It yields the protein CASSPRAERPQHF.

The chain links TRBV18 to TRBJ2-1; perhaps TRBD2 as D (6 bases). Trimming stripped 0 bases from V and 9 bases from J, with 18 bases between. CDR1 is KGHSH and CDR2 is LQKENI in the germline V gene. CDR3 length: 16 amino acids. The CDR3 protein is CASSPPAGRDTGEQFF. CDR3 nucleotides: TGTGCCAGCTCACCACCGGCAGGGCGGGATACAGGTGAGCAGTTCTTC. Variable domain in full (rest from reference TRBV18 and TRBJ2-1): NAGVMQNPRHLVRRRGQEARLRCSPMKGHSHVYWYRQLPEEGLKFMVYLQKENIIDESGMPKERFSAEFPKEGPSILRIQQVVRGDSAAYFCASSPPAGRDTGEQFFGPGTRLTVL.

This clone showed up just a few times. The same CDR3 arises from other DNA sequences in this sample as well. The chain joins TRBV30 to TRBJ1-5; D unresolved. This CDR3 has 12 residues. Germline V gene lookup returns CDR1 GTSNPN and CDR2 SVGIG (reference sequence). V gave up 0 bases and J gave up 6 bases, with 6 bases separating them. The CDR3 DNA reads as TGTGCCTGGAGTGTACGTGGTCAGCCCCAGCATTTT. Amino acids: CAWSVRGQPQHF.

There are a few counts of this clone. The V and J genes are TRBV27 and TRBJ1-1, with D perhaps matching TRBD1 (5 bases). This CDR3 comprises 16 residues. CDR1 is MNHEY, CDR2 SMNVEV, per germline (reference sequence). V was clipped by 5 bases and J by 4 bases, with 20 bases between them. This chain's CDR3 is CASSPTYRDLFTEAFF. CDR3 nucleotide sequence: TGTGCCAGCAGTCCCACTTACCGGGACCTATTCACTGAAGCTTTCTTT.

This sequence joins TRBV11-3 and TRBJ2-2, with 7 bases lining up with TRBD2. V lost 5 bases to trimming and J lost 5 bases; unmatched junction nucleotides: 8. Germline-derived CDR1 and CDR2 are SGHNT and YENEEA. This CDR3 comprises 15 residues. The CDR3 DNA reads as TGTGCCAGCAGCCGCGGGGGAAGAGGTACCGGGGAGCTGTTTTTT. Encoded protein: CASSRGGRGTGELFF.

In regard to this clone: Given a much more abundant clone one base away, this may be a read error. The chain recombines TRBV4-2 with TRBJ2-7; D perhaps matches TRBD2 (5 bases). This CDR3 is built from 15 residues. Trimming pared 4 bases from V and 12 bases from J, leaving 25 bases between. Per the germline V gene, CDR1 is LGHNA and CDR2 is YNFKEQ. The CDR3 spells CASSLDFKPAETRYF. In DNA, the CDR3 is TGTGCCAGCAGCCTGGACTTCAAACCTGCAGAGACCCGGTACTTC.

On this clone itself: Other DNA sequences within the sample encode an identical CDR3. The gene calls are TRBV18 and TRBJ2-2; D remains unclear. V was shortened by 1 base and J by 6 bases, with 6 bases between the two germline ends. CDR3 length: 13 amino acids. Germline V gene data show CDR1 as KGHSH and CDR2 as LQKENI. The CDR3: CASSPLRAGELFF. CDR3 DNA sequence: TGTGCCAGCTCACCACTGCGCGCCGGGGAGCTGTTTTTT.

This rearrangement joins TRBV6-1 to TRBJ2-3; 7 bases map to TRBD1. This CDR3 comprises 20 residues. In germline, CDR1 is MNHNS, CDR2 SASEGT. V lost 3 bases to trimming and J lost 0 bases; unmatched junction nucleotides: 18. CDR3 bases: TGTGCCAGCAGTGACCCCTCTTATTCTCCCGGGACAGCTAGCACAGATACGCAGTATTTT. This encodes CASSDPSYSPGTASTDTQYF.

V is TRBV7-9 and J is TRBJ2-2; D is possibly TRBD1 (7 bases). This CDR3 contains 13 residues. CDR1 and CDR2 (germline): SEHNR, FQNEAQ (reference sequence). Trimming removed 5 bases at V and 6 bases at J, with 10 bases between. The CDR3 is CASSPGGSGELFF. In nucleotides, the CDR3 is TGTGCCAGCAGCCCAGGGGGGTCCGGGGAGCTGTTTTTT.

The chain is built from TRBV2 and TRBJ2-1; perhaps TRBD1 as D (5 bases). Between the trimmed V and J ends, which lost 6 bases and 1 base, there was a span of 13 bases. Per germline, CDR1 SNHLY and CDR2 FYNNEI. The CDR3 runs 15 residues. The CDR3 sequence: CASRYQGGSYNEQFF. The CDR3 DNA sequence: TGTGCCAGCAGGTACCAGGGTGGGTCCTACAATGAGCAGTTCTTC.

V and J are TRBV5-1 and TRBJ2-7, with 8 bases that match TRBD1. The junction had 11 bases not matched to a gene; V was cut back by 4 bases and J by 5 bases. This CDR3 contains 15 residues. Germline-derived CDR1 and CDR2 are SGHRS and YFSETQ. This CDR3 reads CASSPRSTGENEQYF. In DNA, the CDR3 is TGCGCCAGCAGCCCCCGATCGACAGGGGAAAACGAGCAGTACTTC.